This T cell receptor (beta chain) was sequenced in a study of blood T cells in healthy people across ages. The study, taken as a whole, reports: Possibly, changes in expanded clonotypes were confounded because donor CMV status was unknown.

Turning to this clonotype: The antigen is unknown.

Alongside a J-beta primer mix, a sample-barcoded 5' primer served in a second PCR lasting about 7 to 12 cycles. TCRdb re-derived calls from the 5' RACE reads in MiXCR, one entry per CDR3 protein. This table holds approximately 290,000 distinct CDR3 sequences, around 30% found once. Sequencing was carried out using blood. This TCR derives from a woman aged 70-85 years in good health.

This chain's CDR3 is CSASDRGAKNIQYF. As DNA, the CDR3 is TGCAGTGCCTCCGACAGGGGAGCCAAAAACATTCAGTACTTC. This chain joins TRBV20-1 and TRBJ2-4, with 8 bases that match TRBD1. The V and J ends lost 6 bases and 0 bases, in that order; junction bases with no gene match: 4. The CDR3 loop spans 14 amino acids. Germline lookup yields CDR1 DFQATT and CDR2 SNEGSKA (reference sequence).